This T cell receptor beta chain came from a study of T cells in Graves' hyperthyroidism and ophthalmopathy. Amplification of TCR beta CDR3 regions used RNA as the template. TCR CDR3 regions were first amplified by RT-PCR with HTBI primers. Using its own MiXCR run on the multiplex PCR reads, TCRdb lists one record per CDR3 protein. The table shows about 640,000 distinct CDR3 sequences, with around 21% occurring only once. Each person with ophthalmopathy scored at least 3 on the Clinical Activity Score, reached NOSPECS grade 4 or higher, and had been ill under 3 months. Not enrolled were patients with uncontrolled infection, other autoimmune disease, pregnancy or lactation. Findings and limits, study-wide: Ophthalmopathy and stable hyperthyroidism were told apart by a 13 V-J model. Most clonotypes expanded in the thyroid (above 0.001) were also present in blood.

As to this clonotype: Its antigen remains unidentified.

This CDR3 is 13 amino acids long. Unmatched junction bases numbered 2, after V lost 6 bases and J lost 2 bases. Germline V lookup: CDR1 MNHEY, CDR2 SMNVEV (reference sequence). The clonotype originates from a man between 25 and 39 years old with Graves' ophthalmopathy. The chain combines TRBV27 with TRBJ2-7; 9 nucleotides align to TRBD2. The specimen sequenced was blood. CDR3 region: CASRREGPYEQYF. In DNA, the CDR3 is TGTGCCAGCAGGCGGGAGGGCCCCTACGAGCAGTACTTC.